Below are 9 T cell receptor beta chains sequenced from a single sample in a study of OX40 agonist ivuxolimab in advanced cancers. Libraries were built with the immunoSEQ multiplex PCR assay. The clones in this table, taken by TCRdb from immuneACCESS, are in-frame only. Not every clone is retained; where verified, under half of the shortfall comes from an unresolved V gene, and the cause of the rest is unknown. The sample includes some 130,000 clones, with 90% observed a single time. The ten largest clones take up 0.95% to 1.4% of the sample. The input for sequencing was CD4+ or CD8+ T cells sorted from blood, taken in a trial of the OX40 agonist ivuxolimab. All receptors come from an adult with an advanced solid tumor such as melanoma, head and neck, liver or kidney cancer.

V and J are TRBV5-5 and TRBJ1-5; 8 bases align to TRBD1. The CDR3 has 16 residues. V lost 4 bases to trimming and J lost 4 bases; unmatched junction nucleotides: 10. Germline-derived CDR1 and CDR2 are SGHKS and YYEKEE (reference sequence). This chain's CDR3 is CASSPQGGVGNQPQHF. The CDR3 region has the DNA TGTGCCAGCAGCCCACAGGGGGGAGTAGGAAATCAGCCCCAGCATTTT.

CDR3 sequence reads: CASSLQFNTEAFF. The CDR3 DNA follows: TGTGCCAGCAGCTTACAGTTTAACACTGAAGCTTTCTTT. The chain joins TRBV7-3 to TRBJ1-1, with D unclear. This CDR3 region has 13 residues. V was clipped by 2 bases and J by 2 bases, with 6 bases between them. CDR1 SGHTA and CDR2 FQGTGA come from the germline V gene.

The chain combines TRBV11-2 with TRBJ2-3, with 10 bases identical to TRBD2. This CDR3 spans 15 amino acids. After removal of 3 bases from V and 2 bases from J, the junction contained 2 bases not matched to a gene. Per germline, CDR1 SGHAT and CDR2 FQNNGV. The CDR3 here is CASSLGTSVTDTQYF. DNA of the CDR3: TGTGCCAGCAGCTTGGGGACTAGCGTCACAGATACGCAGTATTTT.

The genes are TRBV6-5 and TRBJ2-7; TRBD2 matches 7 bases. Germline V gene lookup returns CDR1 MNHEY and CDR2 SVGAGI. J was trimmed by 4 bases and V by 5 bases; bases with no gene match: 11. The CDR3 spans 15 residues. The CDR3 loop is CASSRSGVGRYEQYF. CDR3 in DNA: TGTGCCAGCAGTAGGAGCGGGGTCGGTAGGTACGAGCAGTACTTC.

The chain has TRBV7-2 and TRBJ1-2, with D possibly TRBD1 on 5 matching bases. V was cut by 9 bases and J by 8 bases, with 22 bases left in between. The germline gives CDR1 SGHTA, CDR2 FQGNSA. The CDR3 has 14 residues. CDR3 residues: CASSIGTVAGGYTF. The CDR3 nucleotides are TGTGCCAGTAGTATCGGGACGGTTGCCGGAGGCTACACCTTC.

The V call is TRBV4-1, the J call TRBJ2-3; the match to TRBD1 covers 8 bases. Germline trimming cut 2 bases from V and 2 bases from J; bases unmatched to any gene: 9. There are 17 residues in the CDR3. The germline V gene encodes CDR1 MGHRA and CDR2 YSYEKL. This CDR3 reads CASSQIRSGGFTDTQYF. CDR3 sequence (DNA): TGCGCCAGCAGCCAAATTCGGTCAGGGGGCTTCACAGATACGCAGTATTTT.

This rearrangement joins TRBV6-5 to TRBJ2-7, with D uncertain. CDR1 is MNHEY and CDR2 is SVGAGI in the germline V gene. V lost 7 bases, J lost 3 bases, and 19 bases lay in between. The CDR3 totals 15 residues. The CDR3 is CASTSLEKGRYEQYF. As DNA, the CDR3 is TGTGCCAGCACCTCCCTTGAGAAGGGCCGCTACGAGCAGTACTTC.

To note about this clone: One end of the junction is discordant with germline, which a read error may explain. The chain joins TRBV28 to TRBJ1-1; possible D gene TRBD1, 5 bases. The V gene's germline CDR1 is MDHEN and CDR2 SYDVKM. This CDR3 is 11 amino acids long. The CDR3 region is CASSPGAEAFF. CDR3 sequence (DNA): TGTGCCAGCAGCCCCGGGGCTGAGGCTTTCTTT.

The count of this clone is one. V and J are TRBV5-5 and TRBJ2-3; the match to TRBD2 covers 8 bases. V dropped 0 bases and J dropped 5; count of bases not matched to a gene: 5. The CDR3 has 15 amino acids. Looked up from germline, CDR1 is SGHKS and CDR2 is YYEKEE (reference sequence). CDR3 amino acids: CASSLGGTSVDTQYF. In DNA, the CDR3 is TGTGCCAGCAGCTTGGGCGGGACTAGTGTAGATACGCAGTATTTT.